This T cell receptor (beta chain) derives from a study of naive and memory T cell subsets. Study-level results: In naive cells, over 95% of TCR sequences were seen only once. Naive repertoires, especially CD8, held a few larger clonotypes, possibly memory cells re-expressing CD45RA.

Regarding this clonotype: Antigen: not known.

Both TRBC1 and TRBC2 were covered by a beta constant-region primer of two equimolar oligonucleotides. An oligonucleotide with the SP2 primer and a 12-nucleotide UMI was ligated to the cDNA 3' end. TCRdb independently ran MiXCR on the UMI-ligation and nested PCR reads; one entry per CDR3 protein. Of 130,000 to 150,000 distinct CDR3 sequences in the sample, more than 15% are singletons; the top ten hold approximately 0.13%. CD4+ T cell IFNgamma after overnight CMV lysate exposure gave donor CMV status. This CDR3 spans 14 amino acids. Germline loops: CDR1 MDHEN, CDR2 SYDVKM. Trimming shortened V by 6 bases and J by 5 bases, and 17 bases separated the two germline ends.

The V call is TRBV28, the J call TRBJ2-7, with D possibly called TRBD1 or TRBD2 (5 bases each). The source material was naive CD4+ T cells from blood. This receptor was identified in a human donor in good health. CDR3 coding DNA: TGTGCCAGCAGCGGACAAGGAGGCTTCCACGAGCAGTACTTC. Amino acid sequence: CASSGQGGFHEQYF. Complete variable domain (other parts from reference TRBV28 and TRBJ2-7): DVKVTQSSRYLVKRTGEKVFLECVQDMDHENMFWYRQDPGLGLRLIYFSYDVKMKEKGDIPEGYSVSREKKERFSLILESASTNQTSMYLCASSGQGGFHEQYFGPGTRLTVT.